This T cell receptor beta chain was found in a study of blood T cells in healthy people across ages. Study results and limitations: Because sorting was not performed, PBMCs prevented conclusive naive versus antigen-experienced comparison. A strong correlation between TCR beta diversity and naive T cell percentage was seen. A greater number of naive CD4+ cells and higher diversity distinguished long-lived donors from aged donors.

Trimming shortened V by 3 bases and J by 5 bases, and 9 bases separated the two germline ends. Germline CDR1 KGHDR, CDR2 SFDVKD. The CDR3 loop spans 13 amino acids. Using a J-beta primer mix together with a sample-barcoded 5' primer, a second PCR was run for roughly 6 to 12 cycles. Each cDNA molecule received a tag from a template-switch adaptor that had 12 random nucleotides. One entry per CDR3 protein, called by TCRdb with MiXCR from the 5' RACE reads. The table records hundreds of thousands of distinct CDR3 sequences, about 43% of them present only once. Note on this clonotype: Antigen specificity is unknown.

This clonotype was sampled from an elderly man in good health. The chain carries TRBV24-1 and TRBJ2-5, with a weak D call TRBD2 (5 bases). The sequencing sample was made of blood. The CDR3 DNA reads TGTGCCACCAGTGATACCAGGAGGGAGACCCAGTACTTC. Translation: CATSDTRRETQYF.